This T cell receptor beta chain is from a study of cytomegalovirus exposure and HLA in healthy donors. Whole-study results and caveats: The CMV antigen specificity of three CMV-associated chains was confirmed through in vitro analysis. A classifier reportedly called cytomegalovirus status with high sensitivity and specificity.

An approximately 120-subject validation cohort, separate from the roughly 670-subject first cohort, supplied the donors. A word on this clone: Its matching antigen is unknown.

Some clones are missing from TCRdb's copy, which holds only in-frame ones; the method was immunoSEQ multiplex PCR. The sample yields some 320,000 clones, approximately 86% seen once. The CDR3 sequence is 18 residues long. Germline assignment: CDR1 KGHSH and CDR2 LQKENI. V shed 2 bases, J shed 2 bases, and the junction held 5 bases outside the gene matches. The sequencing sample was made of PBMCs. The TCR sequence derives from a woman younger than 45 in good health and CMV-seropositive. The rearrangement joins TRBV18 to TRBJ2-3, with 15 bases lining up with TRBD2. Here the CDR3 reads CASSPGTSGRKSTDTQYF. CDR3 DNA sequence: TGTGCCAGCTCACCAGGGACTAGCGGGAGGAAATCCACAGATACGCAGTATTTT.